This T cell receptor beta chain was recovered during a study of human T cells and chemical hapten exposure. Study-wide context: The upper back received 0.01% DPC by patch testing, with results read at 6 days. Patients were mainly female, each with alopecia areata, totalis or universalis. Study results and limitations: Versus controls, expanded TCRs had significantly more large CDR3 similarity clusters.

TCRdb independently ran MiXCR on the RACE reads; one entry per CDR3 protein. The sample holds over 11,000 distinct CDR3 sequences; less than 20% are singletons and the top ten take about 6.8%. J was trimmed by 5 bases and V by 1 base; bases with no gene match: 2. Germline CDR1 KGHSH, CDR2 LQKENI. The CDR3 has 15 residues. In its sample, this clonotype is medium-sized. The antigen is not known. Time point denoted: patch test 1, 2 weeks after DPC sensitization. As to treatment: therapeutic diphenylcyclopropenone sensitization with weekly scalp DPC. Blood was collected ahead of every patch test applied. This receptor was obtained from a woman aged 30 to 39 with alopecia areata. Some clones in this sample may be carry-over from other donors' samples. The source material was whole blood, sampled in connection with sensitization to the hapten diphenylcyclopropenone (DPC). This chain uses TRBV18 with TRBJ1-6; 7 nucleotides align to TRBD1. In DNA, the CDR3 is TGTGCCAGCTCACCACTCGGACAGGATAATTCACCCCTCCACTTT. This sequence encodes CASSPLGQDNSPLHF. The variable domain in full, completed from reference TRBV18 and TRBJ1-6, reads NAGVMQNPRHLVRRRGQEARLRCSPMKGHSHVYWYRQLPEEGLKFMVYLQKENIIDESGMPKERFSAEFPKEGPSILRIQQVVRGDSAAYFCASSPLGQDNSPLHFGNGTRLTVT.